This T cell receptor beta chain comes out of a study of T-cell memory formation after mild COVID-19. Points from the study as a whole: The study found balanced CD4/CD8 in clones contracting day 15 to 85 and a CD4+ lean in later expanders. Contracting CD8+ clones were enriched in EMRA, CD4+ mainly in CM and EM. SARS-CoV-2 specificity of second-wave clones peaking day 37 was unconfirmed.

Comments on this clonotype: What it binds is unknown.

The CDR3 length is 12 residues. Trimming left V 4 bases short and J 5 bases short, with 8 bases between. CDR1 and CDR2 from the germline V gene are ENHRY and SYGVKD. TCRdb processed the 5' RACE reads anew with MiXCR; each CDR3 protein has one entry. The sample yields about 250,000 distinct CDR3 sequences, more than 15% seen once. The clonotype was recovered from a man aged 18 to 35 who had mild COVID-19 (a few samples of this study predate the infection). Cell type and time point are not known. Sequencing was carried out using PBMCs or a T cell subset sorted from them (not recorded which). The V gene is TRBV10-3, the J gene TRBJ2-5; D is undetermined. CDR3 in DNA: TGTGCCATCAGTGGGAATAGGGAGACCCAGTACTTC. Protein sequence: CAISGNRETQYF.